This T cell receptor beta chain was recovered during a study of CD8 T cells in ankylosing spondylitis. Broader study findings: Clones linked to disease were reported to show significant enrichment in matched ankylosing spondylitis synovial fluid. Earlier authors reported some of these motif variants in reactive arthritis synovial fluid and blood. Disease-linked clones had a CD8+ phenotype and relatively low frequency in peripheral blood.

This clonotype appeared many times. Its antigen is unidentified. CDR3 size: 13 residues. V shed 6 bases and J shed 1 base, with 7 bases lying between them. Each CDR3 protein gets one entry after TCRdb re-called the 5' RACE reads with MiXCR. The sample lists some 350,000 distinct CDR3 sequences, approximately 14% occurring once. J is TRBJ1-5 and V is TRBV12-3 or TRBV12-4; unclear D gene. The specimen was blood, either unsorted or a sorted T cell fraction (not recorded which). The receptor's source is a male donor with ankylosing spondylitis or in good health (not recorded which). This chain's CDR3 is CASRAQSNQPQHF. The CDR3 DNA is TGTGCCAGCAGAGCCCAAAGCAATCAGCCCCAGCATTTT.